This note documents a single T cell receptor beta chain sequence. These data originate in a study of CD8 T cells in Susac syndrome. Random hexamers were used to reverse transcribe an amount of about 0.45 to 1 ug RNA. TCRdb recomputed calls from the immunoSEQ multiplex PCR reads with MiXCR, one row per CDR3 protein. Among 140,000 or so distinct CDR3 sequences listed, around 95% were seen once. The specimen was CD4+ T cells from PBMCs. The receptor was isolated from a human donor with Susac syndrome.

CDR3 sequence reads: CASSIEGSQYF. CDR3 bases: TGTGCCAGCAGCATAGAGGGCTCCCAGTACTTC. This sequence joins TRBV7-9 and TRBJ2-5, with D perhaps matching TRBD2 (5 bases). The germline V gene has CDR1 SEHNR and CDR2 FQNEAQ (reference sequence). Trimming removed 5 bases at V and 9 bases at J, with 10 bases between. This CDR3 has 11 residues. The entire variable domain, with the rest obtained from reference TRBV7-9 and TRBJ2-5, is as follows: DTGVSQNPRHKITKRGQNVTFRCDPISEHNRLYWYRQTLGQGPEFLTYFQNEAQLEKSRLLSDRFSAERPKGSFSTLEIQRTEQGDSAMYLCASSIEGSQYFGPGTRLLVL.